This TCR beta chain is drawn from a study of T cell responses to AZD1222 COVID-19 vaccine. Findings of the study overall: Donors skewed white British and female; clonal diversity was possibly underestimated.

Sequencing was performed with immunoSEQ multiplex PCR; in TCRdb, only in-frame clones are kept and a portion is missing. The sample yields about 120,000 clones, roughly 87% seen once. Details on this clone: The antigen is undetermined.

The CDR3 totals 13 residues. The germline V gene has CDR1 SGHRS and CDR2 YFSETQ. The V segment lost 4 bases and the J segment 5 bases; nucleotides outside the gene matches: 5. This receptor was obtained from an adult who received the AZD1222 COVID-19 vaccine. Specimen: peripheral blood, collected 28 days after the second AZD1222 dose. The chain recombines TRBV5-1 with TRBJ1-2; TRBD1 agrees at 7 bases. The CDR3 region is CASSIDREYGYTF. DNA for the CDR3: TGCGCCAGCAGCATTGACAGGGAATATGGCTACACCTTC.